This is a list of T cell receptor beta chains from one sample in a study of a mutant IDH1 vaccine in newly diagnosed glioma. TCRdb's copy holds only in-frame clones and misses some; the assay was immunoSEQ multiplex PCR. Seen here are around 88,000 clones, roughly 77% observed once, and the top ten hold 6% to 8%. The sequencing used PBMCs, collected from a glioma patient treated with radiotherapy, temozolomide or both. The receptors derive from a middle-aged man with glioma. Both conserved end residues are trimmed from each CDR3. D genes are given only for firm matches.

d_call cdr3_length v_call cdr3_aa
TRBD1 13 TRBV29-1 SVGQAGSSGNTIY
. 15 TRBV4-2 ASSQGSRVTSYNEQF
TRBD1 12 TRBV19 ASNRQGGNQPQH
TRBD1 14 TRBV2 ASSGRRRTGQQPQH
. 13 TRBV27 ASTLLGGGYTEAF
. 14 TRBV19 ASSIGGAGLNTEAF
. 16 TRBV7-6 ASSLAGAGSWANEKLF
. 10 TRBV10-3 AIRGSGNTIY
. 13 TRBV7-8 ASSLRPGDGQPQH
. 12 TRBV5-6 ASSLDVNQETQY
. 11 TRBV7-3 ASSFDGGETQY
TRBD1 14 TRBV18 ASSPPSGTGIYEQY
. 13 TRBV27 ASKKWGKNSYEQY
. 12 TRBV29-1 SVLTGLNSYEQY
TRBD1 12 TRBV7-2 ASSEGQGDSPLH
. 13 TRBV27 ASSLQGSPPYEQY
. 12 TRBV28 ASSLGGGNQPQH
. 13 TRBV6-5 ASSYSGFIGNTIY
. 12 TRBV15 ATSRDPAGYEQY
. 13 TRBV6-5 ASSYRSSYNSPLH
. 10 TRBV6-5 ATVDGALGYT
. 12 TRBV6-1 ASTGDGGSYEQY
TRBD2 11 TRBV7-2 ASAGGPTGELF
TRBD1 14 TRBV28 ASSQPGTGFTDTQY
TRBD1 13 TRBV18 ASSPSTGGHGIQY
. 13 TRBV5-4 ASSPPGLQGTEAF
. 13 TRBV6-5 ASSYIGGTTDTQY
. 13 TRBV27 ASRRWGSNTGELF
. 11 TRBV18 ASSPTRNQPQH
. 13 TRBV30 AWTGMGRHPDEQY
. 11 TRBV5-5 ASSSGRGNGYT
. 13 TRBV2 ASRRMTGNTGELF
. 12 TRBV6-6 ASSPRQGRGPQH
TRBD1 13 TRBV5-8 ASSKGAMVVREQF
. 11 TRBV6-6 ASSQGGLGPQH
. 13 TRBV5-4 ASSLDGATNEKLF
. 11 TRBV6-1 ASSEGNNSPLH
. 12 TRBV6-4 ASSDTGRPYGYT
. 10 TRBV2 ASSDGKAPLH
. 12 TRBV19 ASSIWGLAETQY
. 13 TRBV30 AWSPRSYGRETQY
. 10 TRBV30 AWSVGPYEQY
. 12 TRBV2 ASRGLAGTDTQY
. 13 TRBV5-1 ASSLEGRVVYEQY
. 11 TRBV29-1 SVRTTNTGELF
TRBD2 17 TRBV15 ATSRDWSRTSAFTDTQY
. 13 TRBV11-2 ASSPKWLSTDTQY
TRBD1 11 TRBV7-8 ASSTDRAYGYT
. 9 TRBV30 AWISRNEQY